This T cell receptor beta chain was documented in a study of shared clonotypes between healthy human individuals. Study-wide results and limits: Blood alone was sampled, and tissue repertoires likely differ.

CD45RO-negative, CCR7-selected cells formed the naive CD8 fraction, which excluded terminally differentiated effector memory CD45RA+ cells. The donors, all of them Caucasian adults, lived in Nashville, Tennessee. V was clipped by 7 bases and J by 3 bases, with 18 bases between them. The length of the CDR3 is 15 residues. Germline loops: CDR1 LNHDA, CDR2 SQIVND (reference sequence). Turning to this clone: Its antigen is unidentified.

In the authors' methods: Without quality scores, immunoSEQ junctional reads could not be filtered like full-length reads. Only in-frame clones appear in the TCRdb table, and some are missing; sequencing was by immunoSEQ multiplex PCR. V, J and clone size were drawn from that table, and D and trimming were deduced from the DNA. Of about 2,100,000 clones listed, roughly 91% were seen once; the top ten hold under 2%. V gene TRBV19 combines with J gene TRBJ1-2; TRBD1 might be the D (5 bases). This TCR was recovered from a man younger than 30 in good health. Some clones in this sample may be carry-over from other donors' samples. The sample comprised naive CD8+ T cells from PBMCs. CDR3 DNA: TGTGCCAGTATCTCTTCGGGGGAGGACTACTATGGCTACACCTTC. Protein: CASISSGEDYYGYTF.